This T cell receptor (beta chain) appears in the sequencing data of a study of PD-1 blockade in mismatch repair-deficient tumors. To note about this clone: Its specificity is unknown.

The study's findings and limits: Tumor-resident clones, often absent from pretreatment blood, expanded after pembrolizumab and then contracted.

The protocol was immunoSEQ multiplex PCR, while the TCRdb copy is restricted to in-frame clones and leaves out a portion. The sample has some 100,000 clones; 70% to 85% are singletons. The V and J ends lost 1 base and 0 bases respectively, with 16 bases between them. The germline gives CDR1 SNHLY, CDR2 FYNNEI. The CDR3 extends over 18 amino acids. This clonotype was sampled from an adult with mismatch repair-deficient cancer. The material was peripheral blood, obtained approximately 35 weeks after starting pembrolizumab. V is TRBV2 and J is TRBJ1-5; D is possibly TRBD1 (6 bases). CDR3 DNA sequence: TGTGCCAGCAGTGAAGTTGGCAGGGGATCGTATAGCAATCAGCCCCAGCATTTT. Its translation: CASSEVGRGSYSNQPQHF.